This entry lists 17 T cell receptor beta chains sequenced from one sample in a study of tumor-infiltrating lymphocytes in localized non-small cell lung cancer. Clones were read by immunoSEQ multiplex PCR, and TCRdb kept only the in-frame ones, dropping some. The sample carries roughly 13,000 clones, about 84% recorded once. The sample taken for sequencing was uninvolved lung tissue not adjacent to the tumor. The receptors shown here come from a human donor with non-small cell lung cancer.

The genes are TRBV7-9 and TRBJ1-5; the match to TRBD1 covers 8 bases. This CDR3 region has 15 residues. V gave up 5 bases and J gave up 6 bases; unmatched junction bases: 9. Germline-derived CDR1 and CDR2 are SEHNR and FQNEAQ (reference sequence). CDR3 protein: CASSVGQGRGQPQHF. The CDR3, as DNA: TGTGCCAGCAGCGTCGGACAGGGACGAGGTCAGCCCCAGCATTTT.

The gene calls are TRBV5-6 and TRBJ2-5, with TRBD2 matching over 11 bases. Trimming at V came to 4 bases and at J to 4 bases, leaving 6 bases not matched to a gene. The CDR3 consists of 15 residues. Per germline, CDR1 SGHDT and CDR2 YYEEEE. CDR3 region: CASSPVAGGGETQYF. In DNA form, the CDR3 reads TGTGCCAGCAGCCCAGTAGCGGGGGGGGGAGAGACCCAGTACTTC.

This clone ranks as medium-sized. This chain links TRBV11-3 with TRBJ2-3, with 10 bases matching TRBD1. In germline, CDR1 is SGHNT, CDR2 YENEEA. CDR3 length: 15 residues. V lost 1 base to trimming and J lost 3 bases; unmatched junction nucleotides: 1. The CDR3 region has the DNA TGTGCCAGCAGCTTAGGACAGGGGGCAACAGATACGCAGTATTTT. Protein product: CASSLGQGATDTQYF.

The gene calls are TRBV19 and TRBJ2-3, with 9 bases identical to TRBD2. The junction had 7 bases not matched to a gene; V was cut back by 2 bases and J by 4 bases. The CDR3 consists of 16 residues. Germline values: CDR1 LNHDA, CDR2 SQIVND (reference sequence). CDR3 in DNA: TGTGCCAGTAGTATAAGGGCTAGCGGGGCATCAGATACGCAGTATTTT. It is translated as CASSIRASGASDTQYF.

This clone was counted once. This chain links TRBV5-1 with TRBJ2-3, with 7 positions matching TRBD2. With V trimmed by 8 bases and J by 3 bases, 9 bases remained unmatched. CDR1 and CDR2 from the germline V gene are SGHRS and YFSETQ. The CDR3 loop spans 14 amino acids. CDR3 in amino acids: CASGTSVSTDTQYF. The CDR3 DNA reads TGCGCCAGTGGAACTAGCGTCTCGACAGATACGCAGTATTTT.

CDR3 sequence (DNA): TGTGCCAGCACCCCGACCGAGACAGGGGTTTACGAGCAGTACTTC. It codes for CASTPTETGVYEQYF. The chain combines TRBV6-1 with TRBJ2-7; TRBD1 matches at 8 bases. Per germline, CDR1 MNHNS and CDR2 SASEGT. J lost 4 bases, V lost 7 bases, and 12 bases had no gene match. The CDR3 runs to 15 residues.

The J gene is TRBJ2-7, the V gene TRBV7-8, with 8 bases matching TRBD2. With 2 bases clipped from V and 3 bases from J, the junction kept 6 bases outside the gene matches. CDR3 size: 15 residues. Germline V lookup: CDR1 SGHVS, CDR2 FQNEAQ. The CDR3 spells CASSLSSGAYYEQYF. The CDR3, as DNA: TGTGCCAGCAGCTTAAGTAGCGGGGCCTACTACGAGCAGTACTTC.

This sequence joins TRBV4-1 and TRBJ1-6; D gene unclear. The CDR3 spans 16 residues. The V end lost 2 bases, the J end lost 9 bases, and 17 bases lay between the germline ends. CDR1 and CDR2 (germline): MGHRA, YSYEKL. In nucleotides, the CDR3 is TGCGCCAGCAGCCAACCGACCGACAAGAGGAGTTCACCCCTCCACTTT. Residues: CASSQPTDKRSSPLHF.

There are a few counts of this clone. The chain joins TRBV9 to TRBJ2-7; 10 nucleotides line up with TRBD2. CDR3 size: 16 residues. V lost 4 bases, J lost 0 bases, and 7 bases stayed unmatched. Germline CDR1 SGDLS, CDR2 YYNGEE. Written as DNA, the CDR3 is TGTGCCAGCAGCCCAGGGACTAGCGAATACTCCTACGAGCAGTACTTC. It specifies CASSPGTSEYSYEQYF.

The rearrangement joins TRBV15 to TRBJ1-1; D remains unclear. With 5 bases removed from V and 8 bases from J, the gap between germline ends came to 15 bases. This CDR3 region has 13 residues. Germline CDR1 reads LNHNV; CDR2 reads YYDKDF (reference sequence). This CDR3 is CATSDHAIGEAFF. The CDR3 DNA follows: TGTGCCACCAGCGATCACGCCATTGGGGAAGCTTTCTTT.

V gene TRBV5-1 combines with J gene TRBJ1-2; the match to TRBD1 covers 8 bases. The germline V gene encodes CDR1 SGHRS and CDR2 YFSETQ. CDR3 size: 16 residues. Trimming cost V 3 bases and J 6 bases; bases outside gene matches: 13. CDR3: CASSYSPGQESNGYTF. For the CDR3, the DNA is TGCGCCAGCAGCTACTCACCGGGACAGGAGTCTAATGGCTACACCTTC.

The J gene is TRBJ2-3, the V gene TRBV7-8, with 10 bases matching TRBD1. Trimming removed 2 bases from V and 6 bases from J; junction bases left unmatched: 5. Germline V lookup: CDR1 SGHVS, CDR2 FQNEAQ. CDR3 length: 15 amino acids. The chain's CDR3 is CASSLRDRGSDTQYF. The CDR3 DNA reads TGTGCCAGCAGCTTAAGGGACAGGGGTTCTGATACGCAGTATTTT.

The V gene is TRBV28, the J gene TRBJ1-2, with TRBD1 matching 8 bases. The CDR3 has 13 residues. Germline CDR1 MDHEN, CDR2 SYDVKM. With 2 bases clipped from V and 8 bases from J, the junction kept 4 bases outside the gene matches. CDR3 bases: TGTGCCAGCAGTTTACAGGGGGCGGGCGGCTACACCTTC. As protein: CASSLQGAGGYTF.

The genes are TRBV6-5 and TRBJ1-4, with D unclear. This CDR3 spans 14 amino acids. V was shortened by 7 bases and J by 0 bases, with 9 bases between the two germline ends. The germline CDR1 and CDR2 sequences are MNHEY and SVGAGI. The CDR3 DNA sequence: TGTGCCAGCAAGTCGGGTTCAACTAATGAAAAACTGTTTTTT. It is translated as CASKSGSTNEKLFF.

The chain couples TRBV4-3 to TRBJ2-6, with D possibly being TRBD1 (5 bases). This CDR3 comprises 20 residues. Germline CDR1 is LGHNA and CDR2 is YSLEER. The germline V and J ends were trimmed by 0 bases and 3 bases, with 21 bases remaining between them. This CDR3 reads CASSQDVGSSGANGANVLTF. In DNA, the CDR3 is TGCGCCAGCAGCCAAGATGTAGGGTCTTCTGGGGCTAATGGGGCCAACGTCCTGACTTTC.

The chain employs TRBV5-3 and TRBJ2-3, with TRBD2 as a possible D gene (7 bases). TRBV5-3 belongs to the ORF category, with a function that is uncertain. V was trimmed by 1 base and J by 1 base, leaving 22 bases between them. This CDR3 is built from 19 residues. The CDR3 DNA reads as TGTGCCAGAAGCTTGCCAGCGGGGCGAATACACAGGGGCACAGATACGCAGTATTTT. Protein sequence: CARSLPAGRIHRGTDTQYF.

In this sample, this clone turned up once. This chain joins TRBV30 and TRBJ1-3; D is undetermined. Germline V gene lookup returns CDR1 GTSNPN and CDR2 SVGIG (reference sequence). The CDR3 loop spans 15 amino acids. Between the trimmed V and J ends, which lost 1 base and 0 bases, there was a span of 10 bases. CDR3 in amino acids: CAWSEQISSGNTIYF. The CDR3 DNA is TGTGCCTGGAGTGAGCAGATAAGCTCTGGAAACACCATATATTTT.